These 16 T cell receptor beta chains were all obtained from the same sample, sequenced in a study of blood T cell repertoires in COVID-19. Libraries were prepared by immunoSEQ multiplex PCR; TCRdb keeps only in-frame clonotypes and omits some of them. The sample includes roughly 330,000 clones, nearly 90% of them seen just once. Sequencing used PBMCs or T cells enriched from blood (not recorded which). These receptors all come from a woman aged 25 to 39 who had recovered from COVID-19.

The chain is built from TRBV25-1 and TRBJ1-6; 7 bases are shared with TRBD1. The germline gives CDR1 MGHDK, CDR2 SYGVNS. This CDR3 has 13 residues. Trimming at V came to 6 bases and at J to 10 bases, leaving 6 bases not matched to a gene. CDR3 sequence (DNA): TGTGCCAGCAGGGAAGGGGGCGGGTCACCCCTCCACTTT. Its translation is CASREGGGSPLHF. Combining the CDR3 with reference TRBV25-1 and TRBJ1-6 gives the whole variable domain EADIYQTPRYLVIGTGKKITLECSQTMGHDKMYWYQQDPGMELHLIHYSYGVNSTEKGDLSSESTVSRIRTEHFPLTLESARPSHTSQYLCASREGGGSPLHFGNGTRLTVT.

The V and J genes are TRBV3-1 (or the pseudogene TRBV3-2) and TRBJ1-4; TRBD1 is a possible D gene (5 bases). V lost 3 bases and J 8 bases, leaving 22 bases between the germline ends. This CDR3 contains 17 residues. Germline CDR1 LGHDT, CDR2 YNNKEL (reference sequence). The CDR3 loop is CASSQMMSGTVREKLFF. The CDR3 DNA follows: TGTGCCAGCAGCCAGATGATGTCGGGGACTGTTCGGGAAAAACTGTTTTTT.

This chain links TRBV6-5 with TRBJ1-1; the D is unclear. The germline V and J ends were trimmed by 6 bases and 4 bases, with 12 bases remaining between them. Germline-derived CDR1 and CDR2 are MNHEY and SVGAGI. The CDR3 is 13 residues long. Here the CDR3 DNA reads TGTGCCAGCAGCTACACAGAGGGCACTGAAGCTTTCTTT. It is translated as CASSYTEGTEAFF.

This chain joins TRBV4-1 and TRBJ1-1, with 7 bases lining up with TRBD1. The CDR3 sequence is 17 residues long. Germline V gives CDR1 MGHRA, CDR2 YSYEKL. The V gene end was trimmed by 3 bases and the J gene end by 7 bases; junction bases not matched to a gene: 17. CDR3 region: CASSQGTTGRSSVEAFF. In DNA form, the CDR3 reads TGCGCCAGCAGCCAGGGGACGACAGGGCGGAGTAGCGTTGAAGCTTTCTTT.

This clone was observed once. The rearrangement links TRBV5-1 to TRBJ1-2, with 7 bases aligning to TRBD1. J lost 5 bases, V lost 1 base, and 5 bases had no gene match. The CDR3 loop spans 14 amino acids. Germline-derived CDR1 and CDR2 are SGHRS and YFSETQ. For the CDR3, the DNA is TGCGCCAGCAGCTTGACTACAGGGGTTTATGGCTACACCTTC. This translates into CASSLTTGVYGYTF.

The CDR3 nucleotides read TGTGCCAGCAGCCCCGGGGACAGATCTTACAATGAGCAGTTCTTC. Its translation: CASSPGDRSYNEQFF. The rearrangement links TRBV5-4 to TRBJ2-1; the match to TRBD1 covers 7 bases. V shed 4 bases, J shed 4 bases, and the junction held 8 bases outside the gene matches. Germline CDR1 is SGHNT and CDR2 is YYREEE (reference sequence). This CDR3 has 15 residues.

This clone was observed a single time. J is TRBJ2-3 and V is TRBV18, with 9 bases that match TRBD2. This CDR3 is 15 amino acids long. CDR1 is KGHSH, CDR2 LQKENI, per germline. The V segment lost 5 bases and the J segment 2 bases; nucleotides outside the gene matches: 5. As DNA, the CDR3 is TGTGCCAGCTCAATAGCGGGGGCTAACACAGATACGCAGTATTTT. Its protein is CASSIAGANTDTQYF. The variable domain in full, with the rest retrieved from reference TRBV18 and TRBJ2-3, is NAGVMQNPRHLVRRRGQEARLRCSPMKGHSHVYWYRQLPEEGLKFMVYLQKENIIDESGMPKERFSAEFPKEGPSILRIQQVVRGDSAAYFCASSIAGANTDTQYFGPGTRLTVL.

The chain is built from TRBV10-1 and TRBJ1-2; 7 positions agree with TRBD1. The J segment lost 6 bases and the V segment lost 6 bases, leaving 4 bases of the junction unmatched. Looked up from germline, CDR1 is WNHNN and CDR2 is SYGVQD (reference sequence). This CDR3 is 12 amino acids long. The CDR3 reads CASRTQGNGYTF. The CDR3 DNA reads TGCGCCAGCAGAACACAGGGGAATGGCTACACCTTC.

V and J are TRBV3-1 (or the pseudogene TRBV3-2) and TRBJ2-1, with 11 bases lining up with TRBD2. The ends lost 3 bases at V and 5 bases at J; junction bases unmatched: 3. The CDR3 contains 15 residues. Germline V gene sequence: CDR1 LGHDT, CDR2 YNNKEL (reference sequence). The CDR3 nucleotides are TGTGCCAGCAGCCACCTAGCGGGGGGTAACAATGAGCAGTTCTTC. It encodes CASSHLAGGNNEQFF.

For the CDR3, the DNA is TGTGCCATCAGTGAGTCCCAAGAGGGTTGGTGGCAGCCCCAGCATTTT. Protein: CAISESQEGWWQPQHF. This chain connects TRBV10-3 to TRBJ1-5; D gene ambiguous. Deletions cut 0 bases from V and 7 bases from J, with 16 bases between. CDR1 and CDR2 (germline): ENHRY, SYGVKD. The CDR3 spans 16 residues.

The chain recombines TRBV13 with TRBJ2-5, with D perhaps matching TRBD2 (7 bases). The V end was cut by 5 bases, the J end by 5 bases, with 18 bases between. The germline V gene has CDR1 PRHDT and CDR2 FYEKMQ (reference sequence). The CDR3 is 15 amino acids. The CDR3 spells CASSPVGGERETQYF. The CDR3 bases are TGTGCCAGCAGCCCTGTAGGGGGGGAGAGGGAGACCCAGTACTTC. Full variable domain (missing parts from reference TRBV13 and TRBJ2-5): AAGVIQSPRHLIKEKRETATLKCYPIPRHDTVYWYQQGPGQDPQFLISFYEKMQSDKGSIPDRFSAQQFSDYHSELNMSSLELGDSALYFCASSPVGGERETQYFGPGTRLLVL.

The table lists this clone with a count of one. The chain is built from TRBV5-1 and TRBJ2-7, with TRBD1 as a possible D gene (6 bases). Germline values: CDR1 SGHRS, CDR2 YFSETQ. CDR3 length: 15 residues. Trimming shortened V by 1 base and J by 2 bases, and 13 bases separated the two germline ends. The CDR3 DNA reads as TGCGCCAGCAGCTTGCAGCAGGGGACAACCTACGAGCAGTACTTC. Protein: CASSLQQGTTYEQYF.

This chain links TRBV12-3 or TRBV12-4 with TRBJ1-5; D is possibly TRBD1 (5 bases). V lost 6 bases and J lost 6, with 12 bases in between. The CDR3 length is 13 residues. Here the CDR3 reads CASSRRQGQPQHF. The CDR3 region has the DNA TGTGCCAGCAGCCGCCGCCAGGGTCAGCCCCAGCATTTT.

The chain has TRBV19 and TRBJ1-5; D not certain. CDR3 length equals 13 residues. The V end lost 1 base, the J end lost 9 bases, and 10 bases lay between the germline ends. Germline V lookup: CDR1 LNHDA, CDR2 SQIVND (reference sequence). The CDR3 DNA sequence: TGTGCCAGTAGTATAGGGACTCTTGGGCCCCAGCATTTT. Encoded protein: CASSIGTLGPQHF.

This clone was seen a few times. The chain carries TRBV5-1 and TRBJ1-2, with 8 bases lining up with TRBD1. The ends lost 0 bases at V and 6 bases at J; junction bases unmatched: 4. The CDR3 has 14 amino acids. Germline assignment: CDR1 SGHRS and CDR2 YFSETQ. The chain's CDR3 is CASSLGQGAHGYTF. CDR3 nucleotides: TGCGCCAGCAGCTTGGGGCAGGGGGCCCATGGCTACACCTTC.

This chain joins TRBV30 and TRBJ1-2, with D tentatively TRBD1 (5 bases). Looked up from germline, CDR1 is GTSNPN and CDR2 is SVGIG (reference sequence). The V end lost 0 bases, the J end lost 4 bases, and 12 bases lay between the germline ends. The CDR3 runs to 14 residues. The CDR3 here is CAWSVLRGSYGYTF. The CDR3 DNA reads TGTGCCTGGAGTGTACTGCGGGGCAGCTATGGCTACACCTTC. Combining the CDR3 with reference TRBV30 and TRBJ1-2 gives the whole variable domain SQTIHQWPATLVQPVGSPLSLECTVEGTSNPNLYWYRQAAGRGLQLLFYSVGIGQISSEVPQNLSASRPQDRQFILSSKKLLLSDSGFYLCAWSVLRGSYGYTFGSGTRLTVV.